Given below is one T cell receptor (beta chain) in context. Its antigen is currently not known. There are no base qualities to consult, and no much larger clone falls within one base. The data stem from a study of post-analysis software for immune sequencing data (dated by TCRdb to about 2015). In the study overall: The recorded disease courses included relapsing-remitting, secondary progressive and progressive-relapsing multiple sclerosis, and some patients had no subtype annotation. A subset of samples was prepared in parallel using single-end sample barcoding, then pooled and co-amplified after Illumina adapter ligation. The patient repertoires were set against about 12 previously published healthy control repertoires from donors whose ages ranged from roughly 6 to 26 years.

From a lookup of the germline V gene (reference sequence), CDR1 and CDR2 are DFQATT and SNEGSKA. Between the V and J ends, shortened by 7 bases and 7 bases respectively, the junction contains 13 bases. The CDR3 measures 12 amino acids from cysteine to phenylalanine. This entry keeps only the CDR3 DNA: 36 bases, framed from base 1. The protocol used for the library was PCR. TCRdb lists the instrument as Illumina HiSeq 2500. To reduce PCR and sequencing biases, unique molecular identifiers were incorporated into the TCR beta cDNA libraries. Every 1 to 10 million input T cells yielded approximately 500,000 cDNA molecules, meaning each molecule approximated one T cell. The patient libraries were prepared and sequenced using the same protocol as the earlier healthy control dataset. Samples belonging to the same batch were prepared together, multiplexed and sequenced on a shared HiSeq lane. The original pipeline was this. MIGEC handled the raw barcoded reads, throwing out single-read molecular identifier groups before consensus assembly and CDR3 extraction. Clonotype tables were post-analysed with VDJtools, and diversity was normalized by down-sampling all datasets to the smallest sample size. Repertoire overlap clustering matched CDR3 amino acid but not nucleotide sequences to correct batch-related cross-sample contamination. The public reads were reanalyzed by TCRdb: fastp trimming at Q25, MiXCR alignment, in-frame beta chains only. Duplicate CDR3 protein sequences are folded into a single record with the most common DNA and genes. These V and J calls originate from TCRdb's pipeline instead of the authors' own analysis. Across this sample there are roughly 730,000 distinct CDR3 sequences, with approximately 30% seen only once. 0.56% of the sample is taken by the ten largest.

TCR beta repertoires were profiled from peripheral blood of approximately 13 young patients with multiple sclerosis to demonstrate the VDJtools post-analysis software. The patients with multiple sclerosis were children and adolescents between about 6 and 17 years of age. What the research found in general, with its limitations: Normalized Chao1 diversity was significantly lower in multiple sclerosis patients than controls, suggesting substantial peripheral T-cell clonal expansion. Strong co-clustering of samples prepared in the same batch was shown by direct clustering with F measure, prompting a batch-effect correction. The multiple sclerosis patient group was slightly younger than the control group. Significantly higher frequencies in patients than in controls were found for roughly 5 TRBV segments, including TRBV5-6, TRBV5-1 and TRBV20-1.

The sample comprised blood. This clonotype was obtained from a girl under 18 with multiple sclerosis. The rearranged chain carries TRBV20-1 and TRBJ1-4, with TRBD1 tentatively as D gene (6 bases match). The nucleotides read TGCAGTGTCCGCAGGGGTAGTGAAAAACTGTTTTTT. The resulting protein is CSVRRGSEKLFF.